These 23 T cell receptor beta chains originate from one sample sequenced in a study of blood T cell repertoires in COVID-19. The method was immunoSEQ multiplex PCR; TCRdb's version includes in-frame clones alone and lacks a portion of them. The data hold roughly 200,000 clones, with around 79% observed a single time. The material sequenced was peripheral blood. These receptors were taken from a woman in her 40s with COVID-19, enrolled during active disease.

The genes are TRBV11-2 and TRBJ1-5; D is unclear. V dropped 4 bases and J dropped 6 bases, with 7 bases sitting between them. Germline CDR1 reads SGHAT; CDR2 reads FQNNGV. The CDR3 has 12 amino acids. CDR3 DNA sequence: TGTGCCAGCAGCTCCTCAGGTCAGCCCCAGCATTTT. Protein: CASSSSGQPQHF.

The chain employs TRBV7-8 and TRBJ2-1; 11 bases align to TRBD2. Germline V CDR1 and CDR2: SGHVS, FQNEAQ. The CDR3 covers 15 residues. After removal of 10 bases from V and 10 bases from J, the junction contained 15 bases not matched to a gene. The CDR3 loop is CATGGASGRKGEQFF. The CDR3 DNA follows: TGTGCCACCGGGGGGGCTAGCGGGAGGAAAGGGGAGCAGTTCTTC. The whole variable domain, filled in from reference TRBV7-8 and TRBJ2-1, reads GAGVSQSPRYKVAKRGQDVALRCDPISGHVSLFWYQQALGQGPEFLTYFQNEAQLDKSGLPSDRFFAERPEGSVSTLKIQRTQQEDSAVYLCATGGASGRKGEQFFGPGTRLTVL.

The chain links TRBV9 to TRBJ1-4, with D perhaps TRBD1 (5 bases). The CDR3 is 19 amino acids. Looked up from germline, CDR1 is SGDLS and CDR2 is YYNGEE. The V end was cut by 4 bases, the J end by 8 bases, with 30 bases between. The CDR3 DNA follows: TGTGCCAGCAGCAAAAAGGCGGGGCTACATGGAATGGTAAACGAAAAACTGTTTTTT. It translates to CASSKKAGLHGMVNEKLFF. Complete variable domain (other parts from reference TRBV9 and TRBJ1-4): DSGVTQTPKHLITATGQRVTLRCSPRSGDLSVYWYQQSLDQGLQFLIQYYNGEERAKGNILERFSAQQFPDLHSELNLSSLELGDSALYFCASSKKAGLHGMVNEKLFFGSGTQLSVL.

The V call is TRBV18, the J call TRBJ1-5; weak D call: TRBD1 (6 bases). V lost 3 bases, J lost 7 bases, and 16 bases lay in between. The CDR3 is 15 amino acids. Germline V gene sequence: CDR1 KGHSH, CDR2 LQKENI. Here the CDR3 DNA reads TGTGCCAGCTCACCTGAAGCCAGGGGTGTACAGCCCCAGCATTTT. It encodes CASSPEARGVQPQHF.

The chain is built from TRBV6-4 and TRBJ1-4; the D gene is possibly TRBD1 (6 bases). V lost 2 bases and J 4 bases, leaving 20 bases between the germline ends. Germline CDR1 and CDR2: MRHNA and SNTAGT. The length of the CDR3 is 18 residues. The CDR3 reads CASSDPGPDRLGNEKLFF. CDR3 nucleotides: TGTGCCAGCAGTGACCCAGGACCCGACAGGCTAGGTAATGAAAAACTGTTTTTT.

The chain combines TRBV13 with TRBJ2-3, with D perhaps TRBD2 (5 bases). V lost 2 bases, J lost 1 base, and 10 bases lay in between. CDR1 and CDR2 (germline): PRHDT, FYEKMQ (reference sequence). The CDR3 consists of 15 residues. CDR3 sequence: CASSLRRVRTDTQYF. The DNA for the CDR3 is TGTGCCAGCAGCTTAAGGCGGGTTCGCACAGATACGCAGTATTTT.

The chain carries TRBV10-1 and TRBJ2-3; possible D gene TRBD2, 6 bases. Per germline, CDR1 WNHNN and CDR2 SYGVQD (reference sequence). Trimming stripped 6 bases from V and 0 bases from J, with 19 bases between. The CDR3 length is 17 residues. CDR3 sequence: CASSPPDYSSSTDTQYF. Here the CDR3 DNA reads TGCGCCAGCAGCCCCCCGGACTATTCTTCTAGCACAGATACGCAGTATTTT.

The chain couples TRBV28 to TRBJ1-2, with 7 bases lining up with TRBD1. This CDR3 is built from 12 residues. Germline CDR1 MDHEN, CDR2 SYDVKM. The V and J ends lost 7 bases and 8 bases, in that order; junction bases with no gene match: 7. CDR3 sequence reads: CASNRGGQGYTF. The CDR3 DNA reads TGTGCCAGCAACAGGGGCGGTCAGGGCTACACCTTC.

The chain uses TRBV10-2 and TRBJ1-1; TRBD1 matches 8 bases. Per germline, CDR1 WSHSY and CDR2 SAAADI. The CDR3 covers 12 residues. V trimming: 4 bases; J trimming: 6 bases; junction bases outside the gene matches: 1. CDR3 amino acids: CASSVGQAEAFF. DNA of the CDR3: TGCGCCAGCAGTGTGGGACAGGCTGAAGCTTTCTTT.

The chain recombines TRBV6-5 with TRBJ1-4; tentatively, D is TRBD1 (6 bases). Germline V gives CDR1 MNHEY, CDR2 SVGAGI. This CDR3 is built from 13 residues. Trimming pared 8 bases from V and 6 bases from J, leaving 13 bases between. The CDR3 sequence: CASGYRVYEKLFF. As DNA, the CDR3 is TGTGCCAGCGGATACAGGGTATATGAAAAACTGTTTTTT.

This chain connects TRBV20-1 to TRBJ2-5; TRBD1 matches at 7 bases. The CDR3 length is 14 residues. From germline, CDR1 is DFQATT and CDR2 SNEGSKA (reference sequence). J gave up 4 bases and V 3 bases, and 8 bases lay outside the gene matches. Here the CDR3 DNA reads TGCAGTGCTAGTAAACTAGGGGGCCGAGAGACCCAGTACTTC. As protein: CSASKLGGRETQYF.

The rearrangement uses TRBV5-7 and TRBJ2-6; D is perhaps TRBD2 (7 bases). TRBV5-7 is an open reading frame, and its role is uncertain. This CDR3 is 17 amino acids long. Trimming cost V 1 base and J 0 bases, with 11 bases left between them. This CDR3 is CASSLRGGHSGANVLTF. The DNA for the CDR3 is TGTGCCAGCAGCTTGAGGGGGGGCCACTCTGGGGCCAACGTCCTGACTTTC.

The chain employs TRBV5-1 and TRBJ2-1; 14 bases match TRBD2. The V segment lost 4 bases and the J segment 8 bases; nucleotides outside the gene matches: 8. The CDR3 runs 16 residues. Germline values: CDR1 SGHRS, CDR2 YFSETQ. The CDR3 loop is CASSPGTSGGVDEQFF. The CDR3 nucleotides read TGCGCCAGCAGCCCCGGGACTAGCGGGGGAGTGGATGAGCAGTTCTTC.

The chain has TRBV11-2 and TRBJ1-2, with 8 bases that match TRBD1. The CDR3 consists of 12 residues. In germline, CDR1 is SGHAT, CDR2 FQNNGV. V shed 4 bases and J 6 bases; nucleotides not matched to a gene: 1. The CDR3 DNA sequence: TGTGCCAGCAGCTACAGGGGGGATGGCTACACCTTC. Residues: CASSYRGDGYTF.

V is TRBV9 and J is TRBJ1-1; D possibly corresponds to TRBD1 (6 bases). Germline-derived CDR1 and CDR2 are SGDLS and YYNGEE. V was pared by 3 bases and J by 5 bases, with 14 bases between. The CDR3 consists of 14 residues. This chain's CDR3 is CASSASLGGTEAFF. Written as DNA, the CDR3 is TGTGCCAGCAGCGCCTCCCTAGGGGGTACTGAAGCTTTCTTT. Based on the CDR3 plus reference TRBV9 and TRBJ1-1, the full variable domain is DSGVTQTPKHLITATGQRVTLRCSPRSGDLSVYWYQQSLDQGLQFLIQYYNGEERAKGNILERFSAQQFPDLHSELNLSSLELGDSALYFCASSASLGGTEAFFGQGTRLTVV.

The V call is TRBV12-5, the J call TRBJ1-2, with D possibly matching TRBD1 (5 bases). V shed 2 bases and J shed 0 bases, with 19 bases lying between them. The CDR3 contains 18 residues. The germline V gene has CDR1 LGHNT and CDR2 FRNRAP. Here the CDR3 reads CASGLSVGGFGPNYGYTF. CDR3 DNA sequence: TGTGCTAGTGGTTTGTCTGTCGGGGGATTCGGGCCTAACTATGGCTACACCTTC. Looking up the rest from reference TRBV12-5 and TRBJ1-2 gives the full variable domain: DARVTQTPRHKVTEMGQEVTMRCQPILGHNTVFWYRQTMMQGLELLAYFRNRAPLDDSGMPKDRFSAEMPDATLATLKIQPSEPRDSAVYFCASGLSVGGFGPNYGYTFGSGTRLTVV.

V is TRBV4-3 and J is TRBJ1-2; TRBD1 is a possible D gene (6 bases). V was cut by 2 bases and J by 7 bases, with 17 bases left in between. CDR1 is LGHNA, CDR2 YSLEER, per germline. CDR3 length: 15 amino acids. CDR3 in amino acids: CASSQQRGREGGYTF. CDR3 DNA: TGCGCCAGCAGCCAACAAAGGGGGAGGGAAGGTGGCTACACCTTC.

The rearrangement joins TRBV11-2 to TRBJ2-5; D uncertain. This CDR3 comprises 14 residues. Trimming removed 5 bases from V and 3 bases from J, with 13 bases in between. Germline V gives CDR1 SGHAT, CDR2 FQNNGV. CDR3 in amino acids: CASSPLSTEETQYF. CDR3 coding DNA: TGTGCCAGCAGCCCCCTCTCTACAGAAGAGACCCAGTACTTC.

The chain combines TRBV11-2 with TRBJ2-1; D gene ambiguous. V was clipped by 3 bases and J by 10 bases, with 7 bases between them. In germline, CDR1 is SGHAT, CDR2 FQNNGV. The CDR3 has 11 amino acids. The CDR3 protein is CASSFHREQFF. In DNA form, the CDR3 reads TGTGCCAGCAGCTTTCATCGGGAGCAGTTCTTC. Together with reference TRBV11-2 and TRBJ2-1, the CDR3 gives the full variable domain: EAGVAQSPRYKIIEKRQSVAFWCNPISGHATLYWYQQILGQGPKLLIQFQNNGVVDDSQLPKDRFSAERLKGVDSTLKIQPAKLEDSAVYLCASSFHREQFFGPGTRLTVL.

This chain uses TRBV13 with TRBJ2-7; weak D call: TRBD1 (5 bases). The germline V and J ends were trimmed by 4 bases and 3 bases, with 10 bases remaining between them. Germline lookup yields CDR1 PRHDT and CDR2 FYEKMQ (reference sequence). The CDR3 runs to 13 residues. The CDR3 loop is CASSSTQGYEQYF. In DNA form, the CDR3 reads TGTGCCAGCAGCTCGACTCAGGGCTACGAGCAGTACTTC. The full variable domain, in which reference TRBV13 and TRBJ2-7 provide the parts outside the CDR3, is AAGVIQSPRHLIKEKRETATLKCYPIPRHDTVYWYQQGPGQDPQFLISFYEKMQSDKGSIPDRFSAQQFSDYHSELNMSSLELGDSALYFCASSSTQGYEQYFGPGTRLTVT.

The CDR3 bases are TGTGCCAGCAGTTCTCTCACAAACTATGGCTACACCTTC. Protein product: CASSSLTNYGYTF. The rearrangement links TRBV6-1 to TRBJ1-2; D is unclear. Germline V gives CDR1 MNHNS, CDR2 SASEGT. The CDR3 is 13 residues long. The V end lost 5 bases, the J end lost 2 bases, and 9 bases lay between the germline ends.

The chain joins TRBV6-5 to TRBJ1-1; TRBD1 is a possible D gene (5 bases). The CDR3 spans 15 residues. Trimming took off 3 bases at V and 3 bases at J, with 14 bases between the two ends. Germline V lookup: CDR1 MNHEY, CDR2 SVGAGI. The CDR3 region has the DNA TGTGCCAGCAGTTATTCGGCCAGGGCTGACACTGAAGCTTTCTTT. It codes for CASSYSARADTEAFF.

This rearrangement joins TRBV12-3 or TRBV12-4 to TRBJ2-5; no clear D gene. The V and J ends lost 5 bases and 3 bases respectively, with 7 bases between them. The CDR3 has 12 amino acids. The CDR3, as DNA: TGTGCCAGCAGTCCTGCGAAAGAGACCCAGTACTTC. It codes for CASSPAKETQYF.